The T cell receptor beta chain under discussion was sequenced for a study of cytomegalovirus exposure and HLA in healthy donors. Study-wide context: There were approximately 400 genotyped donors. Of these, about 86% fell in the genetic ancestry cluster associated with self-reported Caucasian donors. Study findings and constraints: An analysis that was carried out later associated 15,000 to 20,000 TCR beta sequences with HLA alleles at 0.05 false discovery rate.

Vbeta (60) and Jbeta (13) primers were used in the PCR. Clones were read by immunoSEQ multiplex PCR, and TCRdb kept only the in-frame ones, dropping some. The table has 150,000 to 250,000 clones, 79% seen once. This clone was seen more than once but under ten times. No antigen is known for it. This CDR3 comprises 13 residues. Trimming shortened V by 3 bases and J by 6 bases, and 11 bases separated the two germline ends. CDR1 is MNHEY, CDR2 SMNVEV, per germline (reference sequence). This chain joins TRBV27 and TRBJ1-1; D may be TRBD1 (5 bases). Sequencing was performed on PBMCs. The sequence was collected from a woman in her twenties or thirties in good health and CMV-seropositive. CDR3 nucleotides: TGTGCCAGCAGTTTCAGGGTTACCGCTGAAGCTTTCTTT. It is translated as CASSFRVTAEAFF.